The next 15 T cell receptor beta chains were all read from a single sample in a study of CD8 T cells in ankylosing spondylitis. MiXCR, run by TCRdb on the 5' RACE reads, gives a single entry per CDR3 protein. In the table there are about 220,000 distinct CDR3 sequences, about a sixth of which are singletons. Which antigens these TCRs recognize remains unknown. Study results and limitations: The study identified a TCR beta motif of roughly eight highly homologous variants that appeared characteristic of ankylosing spondylitis blood.

Source material: blood, either unsorted or a sorted T cell fraction (not recorded which). The receptors come from a male donor with ankylosing spondylitis.

The rearrangement joins TRBV7-9 to TRBJ1-4; D may be TRBD1 (5 bases). The CDR3 runs to 15 residues. The V gene's germline CDR1 is SEHNR and CDR2 FQNEAQ (reference sequence). Trimming shortened V by 5 bases and J by 6 bases, and 16 bases separated the two germline ends. The CDR3 coding sequence is TGTGCCAGCAGCACCCCGGGACGCGGGCATGAAAAACTGTTTTTT. The encoded protein is CASSTPGRGHEKLFF.

This clonotype was seen a handful of times. This chain connects TRBV28 to TRBJ2-4, with 11 bases that match TRBD2. The germline V gene encodes CDR1 MDHEN and CDR2 SYDVKM. There are 16 residues in the CDR3. V gave up 5 bases and J gave up 8 bases; unmatched junction bases: 11. The chain's CDR3 is CASSPDRVSGRDIQYF. The CDR3 nucleotides are TGTGCCAGCAGTCCGGACAGGGTTAGCGGGAGGGACATTCAGTACTTC.

This clonotype has more than one count but fewer than ten. The rearrangement uses TRBV24-1 and TRBJ2-2, with no clear D. Trimming cost V 4 bases and J 3 bases, with 8 bases left between them. This CDR3 comprises 14 residues. Looked up from germline, CDR1 is KGHDR and CDR2 is SFDVKD. CDR3 nucleotides: TGTGCCACCAGTGAGACGGCGGACACCGGGGAGCTGTTTTTT. Residues: CATSETADTGELFF.

This clonotype was found a few times. The chain recombines TRBV27 with TRBJ2-1; 10 bases agree with TRBD1. The CDR3 runs to 13 residues. V lost 3 bases to trimming and J lost 9 bases; unmatched junction nucleotides: 2. CDR1 and CDR2 from the germline V gene are MNHEY and SMNVEV (reference sequence). The CDR3 loop is CASSLGQGSEQFF. The DNA of the CDR3 is TGTGCCAGCAGTTTGGGACAGGGGTCTGAGCAGTTCTTC.

The chain is built from TRBV6-5 and TRBJ2-2; TRBD1 matches at 8 bases. This CDR3 is 15 amino acids long. V shed 2 bases and J 7 bases; nucleotides not matched to a gene: 6. CDR1 and CDR2 (germline): MNHEY, SVGAGI. CDR3 sequence: CASSYNQGAGGELFF. CDR3 in DNA: TGTGCCAGCAGTTACAATCAGGGGGCGGGCGGGGAGCTGTTTTTT.

This clonotype showed up just a few times. The gene calls are TRBV6-1 and TRBJ2-2; the D is unclear. The CDR3 has 15 residues. Trimming pared 6 bases from V and 2 bases from J, leaving 13 bases between. Germline V CDR1 and CDR2: MNHNS, SASEGT. The CDR3 DNA is TGTGCCAGCAGCCTAAGCGTACCTAACACCGGGGAGCTGTTTTTT. It specifies CASSLSVPNTGELFF.

V is TRBV24-1 and J is TRBJ2-3; 9 bases match TRBD2. Germline V gives CDR1 KGHDR, CDR2 SFDVKD. This CDR3 has 15 amino acids. The ends lost 2 bases at V and 1 base at J; junction bases unmatched: 0. CDR3 protein: CATSDWTSGTDTQYF. Here the CDR3 DNA reads TGTGCCACCAGTGATTGGACTAGCGGCACAGATACGCAGTATTTT.

The chain employs TRBV20-1 and TRBJ2-5, with 10 bases that match TRBD2. V lost 0 bases and J lost 1; bases outside the gene matches: 14. CDR1 and CDR2 from the germline V gene are DFQATT and SNEGSKA (reference sequence). The CDR3 consists of 19 residues. CDR3 in DNA: TGCAGTGCTAGAGATTTCCCCCCCTTAGCGGGAGGCACCCAAGAGACCCAGTACTTC. Amino acids: CSARDFPPLAGGTQETQYF.

This clonotype was seen just once. This chain joins TRBV20-1 and TRBJ1-5, with D possibly being TRBD1 (6 bases). CDR3 length: 18 amino acids. V lost 1 base, J lost 2 bases, and 21 bases lay in between. Looked up from germline, CDR1 is DFQATT and CDR2 is SNEGSKA (reference sequence). The CDR3 DNA reads TGCAGTGCTAGAGTTCTGGACCCAGCCGAGGGGGGCAATCAGCCCCAGCATTTT. Amino acids: CSARVLDPAEGGNQPQHF.

This clonotype was observed a single time. The chain joins TRBV13 to TRBJ2-1, with D tentatively TRBD2 (6 bases). The V end lost 0 bases, the J end lost 9 bases, and 21 bases lay between the germline ends. Per the germline V gene, CDR1 is PRHDT and CDR2 is FYEKMQ (reference sequence). The CDR3 length is 17 residues. The CDR3 region has the DNA TGTGCCAGCAGCTTAGGCCCGGGACTCCCGCCGTTTGGTGAGCAGTTCTTC. This gives the protein CASSLGPGLPPFGEQFF.

This clonotype was counted only a few times. V usage is TRBV7-9 and J usage is TRBJ1-2; maybe TRBD1 (5 bases). This CDR3 spans 14 amino acids. Trimming took 5 bases from V and 4 from J, leaving 14 bases between them. Germline values: CDR1 SEHNR, CDR2 FQNEAQ (reference sequence). CDR3 sequence reads: CASSPPTASYGYTF. CDR3 sequence (DNA): TGTGCCAGCAGCCCTCCGACAGCCAGCTATGGCTACACCTTC.

There are a few counts of this clonotype. The chain is built from TRBV13 and TRBJ2-1, with 12 bases aligning to TRBD2. Germline V CDR1 and CDR2: PRHDT, FYEKMQ (reference sequence). This CDR3 is built from 15 residues. V lost 5 bases and J lost 8; bases outside the gene matches: 7. The CDR3 nucleotides read TGTGCCAGCAGCACCCGACTAGCGGGAGAGTATGAGCAGTTCTTC. It specifies CASSTRLAGEYEQFF.

This clonotype has a handful of counts. V and J are TRBV20-1 and TRBJ2-7; the D is unclear. The CDR3 has 15 amino acids. Germline-derived CDR1 and CDR2 are DFQATT and SNEGSKA (reference sequence). V was cut by 7 bases and J by 2 bases, with 21 bases left in between. The CDR3 nucleotides read TGCAGTGTATCTAGAAGACACCGTCCAGCCTACGAGCAGTACTTC. Protein sequence: CSVSRRHRPAYEQYF.

V is TRBV7-9 and J is TRBJ2-1; the D is unclear. This CDR3 has 15 amino acids. The V and J ends lost 5 bases and 2 bases respectively, with 13 bases between them. Germline V lookup: CDR1 SEHNR, CDR2 FQNEAQ (reference sequence). As DNA, the CDR3 is TGTGCCAGCAGCCCATCGGAGTTCCCCTACAATGAGCAGTTCTTC. Its translation: CASSPSEFPYNEQFF.

The chain combines TRBV11-1 with TRBJ2-1, with a possible D match to TRBD1 (8 bases). Germline CDR1 reads SGHAT; CDR2 reads FQDESV (reference sequence). This CDR3 spans 18 amino acids. Deletions cut 5 bases from V and 1 base from J, with 21 bases between. CDR3 region: CASSLGGGTGKSYNEQFF. CDR3 sequence (DNA): TGTGCCAGCAGCCTAGGGGGGGGGACAGGTAAATCCTACAATGAGCAGTTCTTC.